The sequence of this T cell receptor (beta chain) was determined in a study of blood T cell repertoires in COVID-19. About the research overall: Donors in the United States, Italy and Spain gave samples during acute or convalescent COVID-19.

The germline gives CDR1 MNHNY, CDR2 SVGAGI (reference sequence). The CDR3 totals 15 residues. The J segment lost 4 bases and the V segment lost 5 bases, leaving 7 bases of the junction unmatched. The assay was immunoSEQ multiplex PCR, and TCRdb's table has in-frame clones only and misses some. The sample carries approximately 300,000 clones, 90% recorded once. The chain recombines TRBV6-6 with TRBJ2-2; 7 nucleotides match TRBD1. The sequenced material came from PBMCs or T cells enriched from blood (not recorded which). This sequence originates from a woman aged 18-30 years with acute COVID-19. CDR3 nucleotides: TGTGCCAGCAGTCAGCCGACAGGGTCCACCGGGGAGCTGTTTTTT. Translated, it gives CASSQPTGSTGELFF.